This T cell receptor (beta chain) originates from a study of liver allograft versus peripheral blood T cells. The overall study: Intrahepatic T cell receptor repertoires from transplanted livers were compared against repertoires in recipients' peripheral blood.

General study results and limits: T cell receptor repertoires inside liver allografts reportedly differed from those in peripheral blood.

MiXCR, run by TCRdb on the reads, gives a single entry per CDR3 protein. The sample records approximately 9,000 distinct CDR3 sequences, less than 20% being singletons. Losses at the gene ends were 4 bases for V and 2 bases for J; bases not matched to a gene: 7. The CDR3 loop spans 17 amino acids. The V gene's germline CDR1 is SGHNT and CDR2 YYREEE (reference sequence). At least ten counts were recorded for this clonotype. The antigen is undetermined. The receptor was isolated from a human patient who had a liver transplant. Some T cells may be supplied by the graft donor. The V gene is TRBV5-4, the J gene TRBJ2-1; TRBD2 matches at 12 bases. DNA of the CDR3: TGTGCCAGCAGCCCCCGACTAGCGGGGGTGACCTACAATGAGCAGTTCTTC. This translates into CASSPRLAGVTYNEQFF.